This is a list of T cell receptor beta chains from one sample in a study of blood T cell repertoires in COVID-19. The method was immunoSEQ multiplex PCR; TCRdb's version includes in-frame clones alone and lacks a portion of them. Seen here are about 220,000 clones, 83% observed once, and the top ten hold approximately 4.8%. Sequenced: PBMCs or T cells enriched from blood (not recorded which). Every receptor here comes from a woman between 45 and 60 years old who had been exposed to COVID-19. The CDR3 runs from the conserved cysteine through the conserved F or W. A D gene is named only where the DNA matches it firmly. Clone size is not always given. Where it is, it says once, few, many or a class for expanded clones.

v_call: TRBV4-1
j_call: TRBJ1-2
clone_size: once
d_call: .
cdr3_nt: TGCGCCAGCAGCCAAGAGTCGGGTTTTTATGGCTACACCTTC
cdr3_aa: CASSQESGFYGYTF

v_call: TRBV11-3
j_call: TRBJ2-7
clone_size: .
d_call: .
cdr3_nt: TGTGCCAGCAGCTTAGGTCGGCTAGGCGAGCAGTACTTC
cdr3_aa: CASSLGRLGEQYF

v_call: TRBV7-6
j_call: TRBJ2-7
clone_size: .
d_call: TRBD1
cdr3_nt: TGTGCCAGCAGCTTGGGGGACAGGGGGGCCTACGAGCAGTACTTC
cdr3_aa: CASSLGDRGAYEQYF

v_call: TRBV5-1
j_call: TRBJ2-5
clone_size: .
d_call: TRBD1
cdr3_nt: TGCGCCAGCAGCTTGGTTCCCCCGGGACAGGGTCCCCAAGAGACCCAGTACTTC
cdr3_aa: CASSLVPPGQGPQETQYF

v_call: TRBV29-1
j_call: TRBJ2-5
clone_size: .
d_call: .
cdr3_nt: TGCAGCGTTGAAGGGGGGCGAGGGACCCAGTACTTC
cdr3_aa: CSVEGGRGTQYF

v_call: TRBV21-1
j_call: TRBJ1-3
clone_size: .
d_call: .
cdr3_nt: TGTGCCAGCAGCAAAGGGTCGGCTGGAAACACCATATATTTT
cdr3_aa: CASSKGSAGNTIYF

v_call: TRBV28
j_call: TRBJ1-1
clone_size: .
d_call: .
cdr3_nt: TGTGCCAGCACCTCAAAGGGGGGAGGGTACTTAACGTTGGCTTTCTTT
cdr3_aa: CASTSKGGGYLTLAFF

v_call: TRBV7-9
j_call: TRBJ1-1
clone_size: .
d_call: .
cdr3_nt: TGTGCCAGCAGCATAGGTGTTATGGGGCAGGACACTGAAGCTTTCTTT
cdr3_aa: CASSIGVMGQDTEAFF

v_call: TRBV6-4
j_call: TRBJ2-1
clone_size: .
d_call: TRBD2
cdr3_nt: TGTGCCAGCAGTGGCCAGACTAGCGGGGCCTACAATGAGCAGTTCTTC
cdr3_aa: CASSGQTSGAYNEQFF

v_call: TRBV12-3/TRBV12-4
j_call: TRBJ2-5
clone_size: .
d_call: TRBD1
cdr3_nt: TGTGCCAGCACGGCAGGGGGAAAGGAGACCCAGTACTTC
cdr3_aa: CASTAGGKETQYF

v_call: TRBV15
j_call: TRBJ1-4
clone_size: .
d_call: .
cdr3_nt: TGTGCCACCAGCAGAGATCCTCGTAGGGGCACAACTAATGAAAAACTGTTTTTT
cdr3_aa: CATSRDPRRGTTNEKLFF

v_call: TRBV5-4
j_call: TRBJ1-3
clone_size: .
d_call: TRBD1
cdr3_nt: TGTGCCAGCAGCTCCATTAGCTCGACAGGGGTCGGAAACACCATATATTTT
cdr3_aa: CASSSISSTGVGNTIYF

v_call: TRBV29-1
j_call: TRBJ2-7
clone_size: .
d_call: .
cdr3_nt: TGCAGCGTTGGTGGTCTTGGTTTCGGAGCGGTACCTTACGAGCAGTACTTC
cdr3_aa: CSVGGLGFGAVPYEQYF

v_call: TRBV18
j_call: TRBJ1-1
clone_size: .
d_call: TRBD1
cdr3_nt: TGTGCCAGCTCACCCGCGACAGGGGGCAACACTGAAGCTTTCTTT
cdr3_aa: CASSPATGGNTEAFF

v_call: TRBV11-2
j_call: TRBJ2-7
clone_size: medium-sized
d_call: .
cdr3_nt: TGTGCCAGCAGCTTATTAGTGAGGGTCCCCTACGAGCAGTACTTC
cdr3_aa: CASSLLVRVPYEQYF

v_call: TRBV5-1
j_call: TRBJ2-3
clone_size: .
d_call: .
cdr3_nt: TGCGCCAGCAGCTTGGTTTTCCCAGGGGGGGATACGCAGTATTTT
cdr3_aa: CASSLVFPGGDTQYF

v_call: TRBV7-9
j_call: TRBJ2-2
clone_size: .
d_call: TRBD1
cdr3_nt: TGTGCCAGCAGCTCTCTCGGACAGGGGGCGTGGAGGCTGTTTTTT
cdr3_aa: CASSSLGQGAWRLFF

v_call: TRBV25-1
j_call: TRBJ2-3
clone_size: .
d_call: TRBD1
cdr3_nt: TGTGCCAGCAGTGCCGGGACAGGGGGCAATCAGGCAGATACGCAGTATTTT
cdr3_aa: CASSAGTGGNQADTQYF

v_call: TRBV6-5
j_call: TRBJ2-5
clone_size: .
d_call: TRBD1
cdr3_nt: TGTGCCAGCGCACAGGGGCGGGAGACCCAGTACTTC
cdr3_aa: CASAQGRETQYF

v_call: TRBV12-3/TRBV12-4
j_call: TRBJ2-5
clone_size: few
d_call: .
cdr3_nt: TGTGCCAGCAGTTTAGAGGGGGGGAGGGCTGTGAACTTC
cdr3_aa: CASSLEGGRAVNF

v_call: TRBV6-2/TRBV6-3
j_call: TRBJ2-5
clone_size: .
d_call: TRBD1
cdr3_nt: TGTGCCAGCAGTTACTCGACAGGGGAGGAGACCCAGTACTTC
cdr3_aa: CASSYSTGEETQYF

v_call: TRBV10-1
j_call: TRBJ2-5
clone_size: .
d_call: .
cdr3_nt: TGCGCCAGCAGTGAGTCGACTCGCCGGGAAGAGACCCAGTACTTC
cdr3_aa: CASSESTRREETQYF

v_call: TRBV24-1
j_call: TRBJ2-3
clone_size: .
d_call: TRBD2
cdr3_nt: TGTGCCACCAGTCGGGGGGGAAGCACAGATACGCAGTATTTT
cdr3_aa: CATSRGGSTDTQYF

v_call: TRBV29-1
j_call: TRBJ1-5
clone_size: .
d_call: TRBD1
cdr3_nt: TGCAGCGTGACCACAGGGGGCAATCAGCCCCAGCATTTT
cdr3_aa: CSVTTGGNQPQHF

v_call: TRBV7-9
j_call: TRBJ1-1
clone_size: .
d_call: TRBD1
cdr3_nt: TGTGCCAGCAGCTTAGAAGGGGGCCGGGGGACTGAAGCTTTCTTT
cdr3_aa: CASSLEGGRGTEAFF

v_call: TRBV19
j_call: TRBJ1-1
clone_size: .
d_call: .
cdr3_nt: TGTGCCAGTAGTATCTGGGCTGGGAACACTGAAGCTTTCTTT
cdr3_aa: CASSIWAGNTEAFF

v_call: TRBV4-1
j_call: TRBJ2-1
clone_size: .
d_call: .
cdr3_nt: TGCGCCAGCAGCCAAGAGCCAGGAAGGTCCTACAATGAGCAGTTCTTC
cdr3_aa: CASSQEPGRSYNEQFF

v_call: TRBV7-8
j_call: TRBJ1-5
clone_size: once
d_call: .
cdr3_nt: TGTGCCAGCAGCTTAGCCGGGAACCTCGGCAATCAGCCCCAGCATTTT
cdr3_aa: CASSLAGNLGNQPQHF

v_call: TRBV7-9
j_call: TRBJ1-2
clone_size: .
d_call: TRBD1
cdr3_nt: TGTGCCAGCAGCCGGGACAGGGAGAGCGCCAGGCGGGGCTACACCTTC
cdr3_aa: CASSRDRESARRGYTF

v_call: TRBV18
j_call: TRBJ2-3
clone_size: .
d_call: .
cdr3_nt: TGTGCCAGCTCACCAACGATTCGGCCGGGGAGCACAGATACGCAGTATTTT
cdr3_aa: CASSPTIRPGSTDTQYF

v_call: TRBV6-5
j_call: TRBJ1-2
clone_size: .
d_call: TRBD1
cdr3_nt: TGTGCCAGCACCGACATGGACAGGGACTATGGCTACACCTTC
cdr3_aa: CASTDMDRDYGYTF

v_call: TRBV5-6
j_call: TRBJ1-1
clone_size: .
d_call: .
cdr3_nt: TGTGCCAGCAGCGCTATTCCGAACACTGAAGCTTTCTTT
cdr3_aa: CASSAIPNTEAFF

v_call: TRBV12-3/TRBV12-4
j_call: TRBJ1-1
clone_size: .
d_call: .
cdr3_nt: TGTGCCAGCAGTTTTCGTCGGGGAAAAGCTTTCTTT
cdr3_aa: CASSFRRGKAFF

v_call: TRBV27
j_call: TRBJ1-2
clone_size: .
d_call: .
cdr3_nt: TGTGCCAGCAGTCCCTACCCCCAGGGTACCTATGGCTACACCTTC
cdr3_aa: CASSPYPQGTYGYTF

v_call: TRBV15
j_call: TRBJ2-2
clone_size: .
d_call: .
cdr3_nt: TGTGCCGCGCAACCAGACAGCCCGAACACCGGGGAGCTGTTTTTT
cdr3_aa: CAAQPDSPNTGELFF

v_call: TRBV5-8
j_call: TRBJ2-7
clone_size: .
d_call: .
cdr3_nt: TGTGCCAGCAGCTTGGAACCTCCCGGGCAGTACTTC
cdr3_aa: CASSLEPPGQYF

v_call: TRBV7-2
j_call: TRBJ2-3
clone_size: .
d_call: .
cdr3_nt: TGTGCCAGCAGCTTAAGGGGCCCAGATACGCAGTATTTT
cdr3_aa: CASSLRGPDTQYF

v_call: TRBV5-8
j_call: TRBJ1-3
clone_size: .
d_call: .
cdr3_nt: TGTGCCAGCAGCAGAGAGGACACCATATATTTT
cdr3_aa: CASSREDTIYF

v_call: TRBV7-9
j_call: TRBJ2-2
clone_size: .
d_call: .
cdr3_nt: TGTGCCAGCAGCTCCTCTACTAGCATCGTCACCGGGGAGCTGTTTTTT
cdr3_aa: CASSSSTSIVTGELFF

v_call: TRBV16
j_call: TRBJ1-2
clone_size: few
d_call: .
cdr3_nt: TGTGCCAGCAGCCAATCGAGGGTCGGCTACACCTTC
cdr3_aa: CASSQSRVGYTF

v_call: TRBV7-8
j_call: TRBJ2-1
clone_size: .
d_call: .
cdr3_nt: TGTGCCAGCAGACGAGGGGCGGGGAATGAGCAGTTCTTC
cdr3_aa: CASRRGAGNEQFF

v_call: TRBV20-1
j_call: TRBJ1-1
clone_size: .
d_call: .
cdr3_nt: TGCAGTGCTAGCCCCGGGGTTGAAGCTTTCTTT
cdr3_aa: CSASPGVEAFF

v_call: TRBV11-2
j_call: TRBJ1-6
clone_size: .
d_call: .
cdr3_nt: TGTGCCAGCAGCTTAGGAAGTTGGGGCCCACAAGATAATTCACCCCTCCACTTT
cdr3_aa: CASSLGSWGPQDNSPLHF

v_call: TRBV19
j_call: TRBJ1-5
clone_size: .
d_call: TRBD1
cdr3_nt: TGTGCCAGTAGTAGAAACAGGGGCTATCAGCCCCAGCATTTT
cdr3_aa: CASSRNRGYQPQHF

v_call: TRBV19
j_call: TRBJ1-3
clone_size: .
d_call: .
cdr3_nt: TGTGCCAGTAGTCAAATACAGGGATACGCTGGAAACACCATATATTTT
cdr3_aa: CASSQIQGYAGNTIYF

v_call: TRBV7-2
j_call: TRBJ1-2
clone_size: few
d_call: .
cdr3_nt: TGTGCCAGCAGCTTAGTAGCTGACAGCCGAAACTATGGCTACACCTTC
cdr3_aa: CASSLVADSRNYGYTF

v_call: TRBV30
j_call: TRBJ2-1
clone_size: once
d_call: .
cdr3_nt: TGTGCCTGGAGTCCCCAGGCCCAGGAGCAGTTCTTC
cdr3_aa: CAWSPQAQEQFF

v_call: TRBV9
j_call: TRBJ1-4
clone_size: .
d_call: .
cdr3_nt: TGTGCCAGCAGCGTAGACGAGGGTACTAATGAAAAACTGTTTTTT
cdr3_aa: CASSVDEGTNEKLFF

v_call: TRBV15
j_call: TRBJ1-5
clone_size: .
d_call: .
cdr3_nt: TGTGCCACCAGCAGAGTTTCGGGGAAGAGCAATCAGCCCCAGCATTTT
cdr3_aa: CATSRVSGKSNQPQHF

v_call: TRBV18
j_call: TRBJ2-1
clone_size: .
d_call: .
cdr3_nt: TGTGCCAGCTCACCGAAACAGGGTGGAACGCGGGAGCAGTTCTTC
cdr3_aa: CASSPKQGGTREQFF

v_call: TRBV9
j_call: TRBJ1-2
clone_size: few
d_call: .
cdr3_nt: TGTGCCAGCAGCGTAGGGGATGACAGCAACTATGGCTACACCTTC
cdr3_aa: CASSVGDDSNYGYTF

v_call: TRBV18
j_call: TRBJ1-1
clone_size: .
d_call: .
cdr3_nt: TGTGCCAGCTCACAGGACAGCCTCAGTACTGAAGCTTTCTTT
cdr3_aa: CASSQDSLSTEAFF

v_call: TRBV15
j_call: TRBJ2-1
clone_size: .
d_call: .
cdr3_nt: TGTGCCACCAGTGGACAGTACAATGAGCAGTTCTTC
cdr3_aa: CATSGQYNEQFF

v_call: TRBV24-1
j_call: TRBJ2-7
clone_size: .
d_call: .
cdr3_nt: TGTGCCACCAGTGCGGCCAGGGGCAGTCTATACGAGCAGTACTTC
cdr3_aa: CATSAARGSLYEQYF

v_call: TRBV6-5
j_call: TRBJ1-1
clone_size: .
d_call: .
cdr3_nt: TGTGCCAGCAGTTCCCTGAAGCCTGAAGCTTTCTTT
cdr3_aa: CASSSLKPEAFF

v_call: TRBV7-9
j_call: TRBJ2-1
clone_size: .
d_call: TRBD2
cdr3_nt: TGTGCCAGCAGCTTAAGCGGGGGCCAGTACAATGAGCAGTTCTTC
cdr3_aa: CASSLSGGQYNEQFF

v_call: TRBV2
j_call: TRBJ1-6
clone_size: .
d_call: .
cdr3_nt: TGTGCCAGCAGTGCCGACACAATAAGGTCACCCCTCCACTTT
cdr3_aa: CASSADTIRSPLHF